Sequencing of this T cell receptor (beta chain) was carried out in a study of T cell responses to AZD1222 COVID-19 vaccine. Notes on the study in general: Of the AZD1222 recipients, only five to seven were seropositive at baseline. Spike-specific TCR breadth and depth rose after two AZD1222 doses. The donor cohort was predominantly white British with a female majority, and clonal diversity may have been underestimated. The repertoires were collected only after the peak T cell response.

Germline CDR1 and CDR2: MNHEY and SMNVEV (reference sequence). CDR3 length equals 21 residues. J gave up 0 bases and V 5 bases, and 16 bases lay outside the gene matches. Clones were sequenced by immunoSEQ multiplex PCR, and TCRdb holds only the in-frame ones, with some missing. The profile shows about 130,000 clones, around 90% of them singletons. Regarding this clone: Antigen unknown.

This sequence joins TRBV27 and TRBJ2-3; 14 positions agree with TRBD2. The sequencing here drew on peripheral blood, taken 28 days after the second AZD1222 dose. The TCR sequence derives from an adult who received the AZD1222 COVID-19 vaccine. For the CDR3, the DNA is TGTGCCAGCAGTCGCCGGGAGACTAGCGGGAGGGCTCCCACGAGCACAGATACGCAGTATTTT. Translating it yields CASSRRETSGRAPTSTDTQYF.